This T cell receptor (beta chain) was obtained from a study of T cell repertoires in cytomegalovirus infection. On the study more broadly: Signatures in public TCR beta sequences pointed to both CMV infection and matching HLA type.

The CDR3 is made up of 16 amino acids. V lost 1 base, J lost 0 bases, and 10 bases lay in between. Per germline, CDR1 LGHNA and CDR2 YSLEER. About this clonotype: Its specificity is not known.

Study-level results: The study identified carriers of CMV plus the relevant HLA from cumulative public TCR beta family frequency. HLA-C-restricted TCR beta clonotypes specific for CMV led the ex vivo response.

A single record per CDR3 protein comes from TCRdb applying MiXCR to the reads. The table has about 530,000 distinct CDR3 sequences, more than 20% seen once. Sequencing was carried out using PBMCs. The chain couples TRBV4-3 to TRBJ2-1; tentatively, D is TRBD1 or TRBD2 (5 bases each). The sequence was collected from a human donor in good health (CMV status not recorded). Some clones in this sample may be carry-over from other donors' samples. CDR3 DNA sequence: TGCGCCAGCAGCCAAGGGGGCGGGTTCTCCTACAATGAGCAGTTCTTC. Protein product: CASSQGGGFSYNEQFF.